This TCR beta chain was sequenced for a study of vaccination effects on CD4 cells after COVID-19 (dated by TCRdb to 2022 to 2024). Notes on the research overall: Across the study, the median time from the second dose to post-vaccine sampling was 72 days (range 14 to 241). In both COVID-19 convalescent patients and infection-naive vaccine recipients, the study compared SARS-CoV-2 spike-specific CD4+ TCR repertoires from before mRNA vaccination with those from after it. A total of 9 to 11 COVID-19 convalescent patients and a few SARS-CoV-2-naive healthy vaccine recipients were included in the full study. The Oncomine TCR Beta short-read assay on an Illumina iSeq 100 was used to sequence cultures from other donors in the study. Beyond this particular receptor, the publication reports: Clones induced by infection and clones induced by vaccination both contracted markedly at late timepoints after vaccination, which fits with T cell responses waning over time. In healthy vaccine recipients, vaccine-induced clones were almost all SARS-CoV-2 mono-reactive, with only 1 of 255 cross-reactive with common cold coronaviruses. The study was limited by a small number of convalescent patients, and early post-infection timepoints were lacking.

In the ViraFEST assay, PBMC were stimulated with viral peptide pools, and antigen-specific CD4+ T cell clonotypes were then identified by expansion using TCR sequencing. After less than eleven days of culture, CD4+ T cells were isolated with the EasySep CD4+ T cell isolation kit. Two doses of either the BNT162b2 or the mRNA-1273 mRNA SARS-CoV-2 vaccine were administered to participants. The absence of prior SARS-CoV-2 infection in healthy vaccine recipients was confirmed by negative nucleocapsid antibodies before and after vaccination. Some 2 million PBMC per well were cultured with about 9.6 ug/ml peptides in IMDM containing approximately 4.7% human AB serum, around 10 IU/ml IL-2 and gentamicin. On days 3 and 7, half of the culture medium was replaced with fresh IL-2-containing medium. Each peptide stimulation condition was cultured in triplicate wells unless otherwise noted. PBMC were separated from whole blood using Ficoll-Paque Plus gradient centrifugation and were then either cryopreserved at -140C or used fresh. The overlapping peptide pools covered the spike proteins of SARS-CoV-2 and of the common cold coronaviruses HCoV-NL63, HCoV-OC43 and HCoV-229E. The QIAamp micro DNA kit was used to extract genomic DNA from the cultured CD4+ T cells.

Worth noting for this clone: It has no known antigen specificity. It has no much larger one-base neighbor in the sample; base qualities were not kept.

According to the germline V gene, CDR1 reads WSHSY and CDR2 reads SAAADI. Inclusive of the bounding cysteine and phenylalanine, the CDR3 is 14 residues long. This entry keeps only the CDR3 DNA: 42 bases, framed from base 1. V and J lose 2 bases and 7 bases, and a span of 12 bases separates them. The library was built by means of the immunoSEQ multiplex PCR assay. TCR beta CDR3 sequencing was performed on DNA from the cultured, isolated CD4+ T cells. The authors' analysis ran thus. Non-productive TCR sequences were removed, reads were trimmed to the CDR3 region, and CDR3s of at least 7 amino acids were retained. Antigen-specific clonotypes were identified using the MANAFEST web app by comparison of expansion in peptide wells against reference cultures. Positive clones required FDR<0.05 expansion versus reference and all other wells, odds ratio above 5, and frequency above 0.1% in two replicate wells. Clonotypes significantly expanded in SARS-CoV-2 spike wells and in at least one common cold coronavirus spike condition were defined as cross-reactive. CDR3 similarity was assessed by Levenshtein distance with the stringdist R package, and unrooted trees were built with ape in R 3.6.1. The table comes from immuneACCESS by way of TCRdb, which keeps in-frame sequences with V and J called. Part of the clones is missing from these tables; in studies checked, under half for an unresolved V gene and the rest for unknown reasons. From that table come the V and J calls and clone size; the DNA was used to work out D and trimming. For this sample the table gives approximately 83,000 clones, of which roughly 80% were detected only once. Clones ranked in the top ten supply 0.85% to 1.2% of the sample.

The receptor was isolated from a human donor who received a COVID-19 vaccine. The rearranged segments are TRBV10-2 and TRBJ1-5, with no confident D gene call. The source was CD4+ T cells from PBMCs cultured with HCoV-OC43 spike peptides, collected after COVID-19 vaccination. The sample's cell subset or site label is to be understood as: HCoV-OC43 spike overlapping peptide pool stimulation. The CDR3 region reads CASSEIAGTQPQHF. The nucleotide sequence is TGCGCCAGCAGTGAGATAGCCGGTACCCAGCCCCAGCATTTT.